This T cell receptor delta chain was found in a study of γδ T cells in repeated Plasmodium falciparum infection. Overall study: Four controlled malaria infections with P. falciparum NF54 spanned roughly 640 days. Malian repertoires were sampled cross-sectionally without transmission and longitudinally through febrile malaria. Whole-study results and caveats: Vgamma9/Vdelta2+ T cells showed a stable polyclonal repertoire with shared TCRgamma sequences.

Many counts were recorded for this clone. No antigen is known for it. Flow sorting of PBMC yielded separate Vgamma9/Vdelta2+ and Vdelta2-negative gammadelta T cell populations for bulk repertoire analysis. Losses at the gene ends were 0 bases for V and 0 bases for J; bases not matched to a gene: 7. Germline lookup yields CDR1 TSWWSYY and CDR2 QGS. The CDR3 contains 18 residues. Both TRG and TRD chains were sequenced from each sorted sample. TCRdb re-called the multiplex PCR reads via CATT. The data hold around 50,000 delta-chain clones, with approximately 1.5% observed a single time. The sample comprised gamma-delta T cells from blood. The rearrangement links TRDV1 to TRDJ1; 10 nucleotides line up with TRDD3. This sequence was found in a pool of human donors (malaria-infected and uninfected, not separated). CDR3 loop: CALGELNNGGYYTDKLIF. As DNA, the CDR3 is TGTGCTCTTGGGGAACTTAATAATGGGGGATACTACACCGATAAACTCATCTTT.